The entry that follows covers one T cell receptor (beta chain) sequence. Its antigen is undetermined. The sample comes from a study of T cells in localized non-small cell lung cancer. Findings of the study overall: Elevated circulating T cell density in blood was associated with longer overall survival.

Germline CDR1 MNHNY, CDR2 SVGAGI (reference sequence). V was pared by 8 bases and J by 3 bases, with 17 bases between. The CDR3 is made up of 14 amino acids. Sequencing was performed with immunoSEQ multiplex PCR; in TCRdb, only in-frame clones are kept and a portion is missing. The sample consists of around 83,000 clones, about three quarters of them appearing once. The sequences come from PBMCs, collected before any cancer treatment. V usage is TRBV6-6 and J usage is TRBJ2-7; no clear D. The receptor was isolated from a man between 40 and 70 years old with stage II squamous cell lung carcinoma. The CDR3 loop reads CASAPAPKNYEQYF. CDR3 DNA sequence: TGTGCCAGCGCTCCGGCGCCGAAGAACTACGAGCAGTACTTC.